Below, one T cell receptor (beta chain) is given with its context. The data originate from a study of blood T cell repertoires in COVID-19. Data came from immunoSEQ multiplex PCR; TCRdb stores just in-frame clones and leaves some out. The sample holds fewer than 350,000 clones, roughly nine tenths seen once. The CDR3 covers 13 residues. Trimming took 0 bases from V and 4 from J, leaving 4 bases between them. From germline, CDR1 is SGHRS and CDR2 YFSETQ. The chain is built from TRBV5-1 and TRBJ2-2, with D unclear. The sequencing input was PBMCs or T cells enriched from blood (not recorded which). This clonotype originated in a woman aged 40-49 years who had recovered from COVID-19. The CDR3 loop is CASSLAGTGELFF. CDR3 DNA sequence: TGCGCCAGCAGCTTGGCGGGCACCGGGGAGCTGTTTTTT.